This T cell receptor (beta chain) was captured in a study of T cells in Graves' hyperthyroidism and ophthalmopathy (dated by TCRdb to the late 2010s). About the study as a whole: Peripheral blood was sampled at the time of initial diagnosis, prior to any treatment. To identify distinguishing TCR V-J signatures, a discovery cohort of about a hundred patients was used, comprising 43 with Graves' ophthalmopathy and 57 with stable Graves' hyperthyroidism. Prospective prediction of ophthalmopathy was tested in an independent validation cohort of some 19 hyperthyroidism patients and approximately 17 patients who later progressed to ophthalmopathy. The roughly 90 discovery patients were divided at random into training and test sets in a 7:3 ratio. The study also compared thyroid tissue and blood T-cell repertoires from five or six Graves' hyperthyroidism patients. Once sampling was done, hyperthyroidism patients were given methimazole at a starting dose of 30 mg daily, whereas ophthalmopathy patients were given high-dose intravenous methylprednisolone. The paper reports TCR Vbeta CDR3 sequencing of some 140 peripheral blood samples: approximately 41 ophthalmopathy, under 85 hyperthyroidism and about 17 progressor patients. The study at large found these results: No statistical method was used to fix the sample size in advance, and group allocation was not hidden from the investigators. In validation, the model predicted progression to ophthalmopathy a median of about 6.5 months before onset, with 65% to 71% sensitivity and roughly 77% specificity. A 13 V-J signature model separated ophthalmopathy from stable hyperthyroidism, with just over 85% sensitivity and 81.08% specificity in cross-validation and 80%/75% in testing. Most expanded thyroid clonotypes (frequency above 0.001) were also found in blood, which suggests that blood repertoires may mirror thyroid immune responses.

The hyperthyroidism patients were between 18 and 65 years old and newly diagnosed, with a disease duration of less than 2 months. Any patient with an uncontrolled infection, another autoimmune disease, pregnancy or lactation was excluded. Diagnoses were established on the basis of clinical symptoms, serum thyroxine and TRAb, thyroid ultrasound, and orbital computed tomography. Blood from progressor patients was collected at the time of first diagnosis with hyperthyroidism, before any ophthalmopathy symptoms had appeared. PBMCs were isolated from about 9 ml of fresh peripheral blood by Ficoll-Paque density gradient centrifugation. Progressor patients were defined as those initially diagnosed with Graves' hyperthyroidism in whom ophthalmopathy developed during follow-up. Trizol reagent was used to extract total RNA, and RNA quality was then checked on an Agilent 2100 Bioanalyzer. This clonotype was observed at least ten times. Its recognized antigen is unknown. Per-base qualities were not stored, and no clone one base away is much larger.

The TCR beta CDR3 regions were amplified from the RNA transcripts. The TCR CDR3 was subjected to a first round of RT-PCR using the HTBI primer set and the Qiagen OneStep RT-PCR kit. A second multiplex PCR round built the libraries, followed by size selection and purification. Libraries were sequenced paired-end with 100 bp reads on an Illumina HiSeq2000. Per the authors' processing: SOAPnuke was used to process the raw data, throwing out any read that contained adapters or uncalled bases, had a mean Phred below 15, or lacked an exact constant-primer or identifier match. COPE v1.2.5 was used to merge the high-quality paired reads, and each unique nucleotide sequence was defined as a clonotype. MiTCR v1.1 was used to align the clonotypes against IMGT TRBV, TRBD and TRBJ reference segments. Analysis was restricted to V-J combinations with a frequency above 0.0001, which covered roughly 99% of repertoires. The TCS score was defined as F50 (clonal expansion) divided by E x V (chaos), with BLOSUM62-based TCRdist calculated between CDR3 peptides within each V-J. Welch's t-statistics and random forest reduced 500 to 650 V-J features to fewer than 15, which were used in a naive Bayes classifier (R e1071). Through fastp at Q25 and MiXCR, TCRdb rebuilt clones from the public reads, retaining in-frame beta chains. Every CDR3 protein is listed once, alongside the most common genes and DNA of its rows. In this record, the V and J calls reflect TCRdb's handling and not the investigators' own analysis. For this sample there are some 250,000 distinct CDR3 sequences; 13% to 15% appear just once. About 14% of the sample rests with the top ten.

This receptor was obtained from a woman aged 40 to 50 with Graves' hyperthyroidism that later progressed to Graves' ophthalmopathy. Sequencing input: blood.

The CDR3 amino acid sequence is: CATSRSGTGAYEQYF. The nucleotide sequence is given as TGTGCCACCAGCAGATCGGGGACAGGGGCCTACGAGCAGTACTTC. This chain is built from TRBV15 and TRBJ2-7; TRBD1 aligns with 10 central bases. The CDR3 starts with the cysteine, ends with the phenylalanine, and has 15 residues. The kept DNA is CDR3 alone, 45 bases in frame from the first base. CDR1 LNHNV and CDR2 YYDKDF were looked up in the germline V gene (reference sequence). V is trimmed back by 2 bases and J by 2 bases, and the junction contains 3 bases that no gene match accounts for.